This T cell receptor (beta chain) was identified in a study of STAT5B mutations in CD4+ large granular lymphocyte leukemia. The study's findings and limits: Data were not HLA-matched across samples. Compared with healthy controls (2/35), patient top clones favored TRBV06 (8/27).

Per the germline V gene, CDR1 is WNHNN and CDR2 is SYGVQD (reference sequence). This CDR3 has 17 residues. With 4 bases clipped from V and 3 bases from J, the junction kept 11 bases outside the gene matches. Authors' data handling: A productive frequency of 2.59 x 10-5 was the lowest detectable. The data were produced by immunoSEQ multiplex PCR, yet TCRdb's version contains in-frame clones alone and is incomplete. V, J and clone size reflect that table, while D and trimming were determined from the DNA. This table has about 30,000 clones, approximately 80% appearing once. Comment on this clone: Antigen specificity is unknown.

Sequencing was carried out using CD4+ T cells from blood buffy coats. The source is a human donor in good health. The chain has TRBV10-1 and TRBJ2-3, with TRBD1 identical over 9 bases. CDR3: CASSGSQQGALTDTQYF. In DNA, the CDR3 is TGCGCCAGCAGTGGGTCCCAACAGGGGGCTTTGACAGATACGCAGTATTTT.